This T cell receptor beta chain was sequenced in a study of blood T cells in healthy people across ages. This clonotype was found a few times. Compared with germline, one end of the junction differs, possibly owing to a read error. The second PCR ran roughly 7 to 12 cycles with a sample-barcoded 5' primer and J-beta primers. TCRdb re-analysed the 5' RACE reads in MiXCR, keeping a single row per CDR3 protein. The data contain about 1.6 million distinct CDR3 sequences, about 31% of them singletons. Germline values: CDR1 MNHNY, CDR2 SVGAGI (reference sequence). This CDR3 region has 15 residues. Total RNA was isolated from each sample in quantities of at least 6 micrograms.

V gene TRBV6-6 combines with J gene TRBJ2-5; 9 bases are shared with TRBD1. This clonotype was sampled from a woman younger than 45 in good health. The specimen sequenced was blood. CDR3 nucleotide sequence: TGTGCCAACAGTCCGCCGGGACAGGGTCAAGAGACCCAGTACTTC. Encoded protein: CANSPPGQGQETQYF.